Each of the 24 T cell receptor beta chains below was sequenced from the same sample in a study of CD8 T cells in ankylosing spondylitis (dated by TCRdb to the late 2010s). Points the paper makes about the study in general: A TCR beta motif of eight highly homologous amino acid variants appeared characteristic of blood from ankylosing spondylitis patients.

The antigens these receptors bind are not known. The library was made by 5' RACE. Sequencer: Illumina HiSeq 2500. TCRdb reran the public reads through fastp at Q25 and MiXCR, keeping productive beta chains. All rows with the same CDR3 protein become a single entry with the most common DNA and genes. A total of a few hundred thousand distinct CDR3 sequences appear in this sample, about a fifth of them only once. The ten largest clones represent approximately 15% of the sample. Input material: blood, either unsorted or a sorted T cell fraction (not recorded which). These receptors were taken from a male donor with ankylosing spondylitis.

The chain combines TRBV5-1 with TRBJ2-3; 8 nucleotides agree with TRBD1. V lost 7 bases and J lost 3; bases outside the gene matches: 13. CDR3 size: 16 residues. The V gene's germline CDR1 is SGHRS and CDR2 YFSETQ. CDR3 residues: CASAILQGAHTDTQYF. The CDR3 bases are TGCGCCAGCGCCATCCTGCAGGGGGCGCATACAGATACGCAGTATTTT.

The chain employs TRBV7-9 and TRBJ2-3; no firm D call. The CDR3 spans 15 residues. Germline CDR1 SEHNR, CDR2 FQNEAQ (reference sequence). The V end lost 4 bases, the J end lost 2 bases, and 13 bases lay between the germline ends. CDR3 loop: CASSSVKGYTDTQYF. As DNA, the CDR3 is TGTGCCAGCAGCTCGGTAAAGGGTTACACAGATACGCAGTATTTT.

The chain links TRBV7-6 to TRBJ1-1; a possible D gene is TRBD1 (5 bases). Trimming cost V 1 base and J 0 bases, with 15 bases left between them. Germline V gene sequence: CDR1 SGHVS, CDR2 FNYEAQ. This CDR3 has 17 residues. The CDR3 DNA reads TGTGCCAGCAGCTTAGAAAGGCGCGGGGCGGTGAACACTGAAGCTTTCTTT. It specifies CASSLERRGAVNTEAFF.

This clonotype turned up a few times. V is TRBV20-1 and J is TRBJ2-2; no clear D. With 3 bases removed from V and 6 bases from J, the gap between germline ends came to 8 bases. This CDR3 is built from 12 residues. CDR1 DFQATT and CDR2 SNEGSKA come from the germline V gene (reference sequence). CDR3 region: CSASMLAGELFF. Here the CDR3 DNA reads TGCAGTGCTAGTATGTTGGCCGGGGAGCTGTTTTTT.

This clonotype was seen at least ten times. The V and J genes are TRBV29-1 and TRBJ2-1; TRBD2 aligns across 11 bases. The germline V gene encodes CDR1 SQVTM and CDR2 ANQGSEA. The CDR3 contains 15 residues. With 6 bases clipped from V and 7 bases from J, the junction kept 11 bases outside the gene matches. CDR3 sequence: CSVAPSGRRGNEQFF. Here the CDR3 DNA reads TGCAGCGTGGCTCCTAGCGGGAGGAGAGGTAATGAGCAGTTCTTC.

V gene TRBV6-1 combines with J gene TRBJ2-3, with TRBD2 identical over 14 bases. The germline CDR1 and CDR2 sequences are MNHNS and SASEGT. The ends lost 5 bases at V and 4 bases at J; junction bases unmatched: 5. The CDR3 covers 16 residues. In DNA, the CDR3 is TGTGCCAGCAGTCGACTAGCGGGAGGGATGGCAGATACGCAGTATTTT. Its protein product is CASSRLAGGMADTQYF.

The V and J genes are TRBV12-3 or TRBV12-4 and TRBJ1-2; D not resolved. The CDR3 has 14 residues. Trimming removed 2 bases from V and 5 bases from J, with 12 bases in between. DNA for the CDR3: TGTGCCAGCAGTTTATCGGGATTTGGGTATGGCTACACCTTC. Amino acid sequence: CASSLSGFGYGYTF.

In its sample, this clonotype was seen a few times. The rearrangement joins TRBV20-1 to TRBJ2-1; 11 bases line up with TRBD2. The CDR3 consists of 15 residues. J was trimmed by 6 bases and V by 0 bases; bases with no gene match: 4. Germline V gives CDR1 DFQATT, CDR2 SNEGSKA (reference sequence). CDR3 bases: TGCAGTGCTAGAGATAAACTAGCGGGAGCCAATGAGCAGTTCTTC. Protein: CSARDKLAGANEQFF.

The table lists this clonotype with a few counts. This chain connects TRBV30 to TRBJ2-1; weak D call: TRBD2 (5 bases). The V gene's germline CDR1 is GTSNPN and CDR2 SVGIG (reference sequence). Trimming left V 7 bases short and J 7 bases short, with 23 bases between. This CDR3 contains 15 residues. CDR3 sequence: CAFFPLRATRNEQFF. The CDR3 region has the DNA TGTGCCTTCTTCCCCCTGAGGGCTACTAGGAATGAGCAGTTCTTC. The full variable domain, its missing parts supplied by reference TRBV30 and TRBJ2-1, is SQTIHQWPATLVQPVGSPLSLECTVEGTSNPNLYWYRQAAGRGLQLLFYSVGIGQISSEVPQNLSASRPQDRQFILSSKKLLLSDSGFYLCAFFPLRATRNEQFFGPGTRLTVL.

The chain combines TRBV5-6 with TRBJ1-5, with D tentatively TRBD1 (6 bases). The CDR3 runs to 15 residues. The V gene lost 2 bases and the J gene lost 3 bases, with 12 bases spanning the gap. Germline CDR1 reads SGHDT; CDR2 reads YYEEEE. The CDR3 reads CASSLGGTHNQPQHF. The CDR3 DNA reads TGTGCCAGCAGCTTAGGGGGGACTCACAATCAGCCCCAGCATTTT.

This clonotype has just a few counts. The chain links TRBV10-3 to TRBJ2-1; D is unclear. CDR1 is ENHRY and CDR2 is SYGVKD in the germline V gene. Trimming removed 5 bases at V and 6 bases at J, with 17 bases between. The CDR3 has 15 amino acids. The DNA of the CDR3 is TGTGCCATCAGTAACCACCCGCCCGAAGCCAATGAGCAGTTCTTC. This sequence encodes CAISNHPPEANEQFF.

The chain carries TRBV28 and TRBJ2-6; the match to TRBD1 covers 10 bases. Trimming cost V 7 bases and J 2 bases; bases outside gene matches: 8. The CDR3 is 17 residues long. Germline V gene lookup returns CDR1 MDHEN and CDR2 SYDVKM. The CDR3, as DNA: TGTGCCAGCACCCTCGGGACAGGGGTAGCTGGGGCCAACGTCCTGACTTTC. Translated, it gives CASTLGTGVAGANVLTF.

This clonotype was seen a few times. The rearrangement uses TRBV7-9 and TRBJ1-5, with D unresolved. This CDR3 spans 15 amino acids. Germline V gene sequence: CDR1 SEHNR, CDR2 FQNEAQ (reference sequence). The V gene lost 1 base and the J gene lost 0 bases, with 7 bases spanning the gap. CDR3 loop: CASSLGPVSNQPQHF. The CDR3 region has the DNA TGTGCCAGCAGCTTAGGGCCAGTTAGCAATCAGCCCCAGCATTTT. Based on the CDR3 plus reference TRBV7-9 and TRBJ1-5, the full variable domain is DTGVSQNPRHKITKRGQNVTFRCDPISEHNRLYWYRQTLGQGPEFLTYFQNEAQLEKSRLLSDRFSAERPKGSFSTLEIQRTEQGDSAMYLCASSLGPVSNQPQHFGDGTRLSIL.

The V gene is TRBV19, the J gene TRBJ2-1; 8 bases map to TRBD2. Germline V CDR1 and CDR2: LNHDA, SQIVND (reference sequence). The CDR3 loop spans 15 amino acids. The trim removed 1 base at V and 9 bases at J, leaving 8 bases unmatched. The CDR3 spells CASSIGAGAGREQFF. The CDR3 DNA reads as TGTGCCAGTAGTATAGGAGCGGGAGCGGGCCGTGAGCAGTTCTTC.

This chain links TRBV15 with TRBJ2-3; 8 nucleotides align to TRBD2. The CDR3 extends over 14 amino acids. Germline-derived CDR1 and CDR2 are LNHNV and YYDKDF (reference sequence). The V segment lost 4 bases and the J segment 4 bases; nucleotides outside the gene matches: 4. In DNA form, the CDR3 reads TGTGCCACCAGCAAAAGCGGGAGTGCAGATACGCAGTATTTT. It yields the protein CATSKSGSADTQYF.

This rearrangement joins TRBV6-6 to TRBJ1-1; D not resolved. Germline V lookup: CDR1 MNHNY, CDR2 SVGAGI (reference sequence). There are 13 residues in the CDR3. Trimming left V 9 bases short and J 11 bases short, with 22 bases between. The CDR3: CASRRAEAPWAFF. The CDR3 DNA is TGTGCCAGTAGGCGCGCAGAGGCCCCTTGGGCTTTCTTT.

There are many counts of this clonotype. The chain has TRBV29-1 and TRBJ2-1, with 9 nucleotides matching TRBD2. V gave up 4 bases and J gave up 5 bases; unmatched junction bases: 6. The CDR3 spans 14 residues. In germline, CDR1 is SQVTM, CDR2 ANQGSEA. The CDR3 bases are TGCAGCGTTGCCGGGACTAGCCGAAACAATGAGCAGTTCTTC. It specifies CSVAGTSRNNEQFF.

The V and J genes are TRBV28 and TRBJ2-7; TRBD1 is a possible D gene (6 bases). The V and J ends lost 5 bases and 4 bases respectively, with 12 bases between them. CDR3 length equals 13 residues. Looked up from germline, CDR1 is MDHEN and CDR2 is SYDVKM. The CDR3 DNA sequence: TGTGCCAGCAGTGCCAGGGGAAGATACGAGCAGTACTTC. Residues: CASSARGRYEQYF.

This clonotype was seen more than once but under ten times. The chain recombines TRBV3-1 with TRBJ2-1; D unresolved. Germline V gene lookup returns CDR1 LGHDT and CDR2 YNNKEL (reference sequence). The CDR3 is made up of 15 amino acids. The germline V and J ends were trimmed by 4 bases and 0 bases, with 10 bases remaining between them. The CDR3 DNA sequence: TGTGCCAGCAGCCGCGACTCAACCTCCTACAATGAGCAGTTCTTC. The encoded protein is CASSRDSTSYNEQFF.

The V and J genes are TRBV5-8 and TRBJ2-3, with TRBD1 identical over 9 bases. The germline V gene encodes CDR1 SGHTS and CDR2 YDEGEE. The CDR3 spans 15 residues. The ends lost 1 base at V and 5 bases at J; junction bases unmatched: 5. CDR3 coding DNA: TGTGCCAGCAGCTTGTACAGGGGGCGTAGAGATACGCAGTATTTT. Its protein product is CASSLYRGRRDTQYF.

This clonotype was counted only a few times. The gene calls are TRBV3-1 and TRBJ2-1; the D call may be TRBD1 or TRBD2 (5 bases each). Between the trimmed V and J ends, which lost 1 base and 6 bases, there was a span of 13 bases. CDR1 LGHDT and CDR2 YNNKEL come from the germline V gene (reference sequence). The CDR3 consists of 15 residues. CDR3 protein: CASSQAGRRTNEQFF. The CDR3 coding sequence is TGTGCCAGCAGCCAAGCGGGACGCCGAACCAATGAGCAGTTCTTC.

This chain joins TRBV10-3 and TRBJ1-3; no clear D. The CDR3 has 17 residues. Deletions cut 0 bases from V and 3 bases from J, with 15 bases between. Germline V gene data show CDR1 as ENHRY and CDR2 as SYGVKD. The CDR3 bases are TGTGCCATCAGTGAGTCGACTGCGGGCCGACGTGGAAACACCATATATTTT. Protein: CAISESTAGRRGNTIYF.

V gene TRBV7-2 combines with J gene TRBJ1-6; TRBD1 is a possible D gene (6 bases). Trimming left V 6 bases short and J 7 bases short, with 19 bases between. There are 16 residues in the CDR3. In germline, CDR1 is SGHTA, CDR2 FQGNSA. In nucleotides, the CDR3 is TGTGCCAGCAGTGTAAACAGGGTGGAGACGAATTCACCCCTCCACTTT. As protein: CASSVNRVETNSPLHF.

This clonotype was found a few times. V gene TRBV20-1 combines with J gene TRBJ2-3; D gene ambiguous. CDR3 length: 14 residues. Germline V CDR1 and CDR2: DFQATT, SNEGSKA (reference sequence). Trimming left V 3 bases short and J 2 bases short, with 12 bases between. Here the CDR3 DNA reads TGCAGTGCTAGCGACCCAGCGATCACAGATACGCAGTATTTT. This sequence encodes CSASDPAITDTQYF.